One and the same sample provided the 11 T cell receptor beta chains below, sequenced in a study of shared clonotypes between healthy human individuals. CD45RO-negative, CCR7-positively selected cells formed the naive CD8 fraction, excluding terminally differentiated effector memory CD45RA+ cells. The protocol was immunoSEQ multiplex PCR, while the TCRdb copy is restricted to in-frame clones and leaves out a portion. The sample includes roughly 810,000 clones, 90% to 97% of them seen just once. The specimen was naive CD8+ T cells sorted from blood. These receptors came from a man aged 30 to 45 in good health.

This chain uses TRBV29-1 with TRBJ2-7, with a weak D call TRBD2 (5 bases). With 3 bases removed from V and 2 bases from J, the gap between germline ends came to 17 bases. CDR1 and CDR2 from the germline V gene are SQVTM and ANQGSEA. This CDR3 has 15 residues. CDR3 loop: CSVDLRAGLAYEQYF. CDR3 sequence (DNA): TGCAGCGTTGATCTTAGGGCAGGACTGGCCTACGAGCAGTACTTC.

The chain combines TRBV7-8 with TRBJ2-7, with D possibly TRBD1 on 5 matching bases. Germline V CDR1 and CDR2: SGHVS, FQNEAQ. This CDR3 comprises 15 residues. V lost 7 bases and J 2 bases, leaving 18 bases between the germline ends. For the CDR3, the DNA is TGTGCCAGCAACCATCGTAGACTGGACACCTACGAGCAGTACTTC. Its protein product is CASNHRRLDTYEQYF.

V and J are TRBV5-1 and TRBJ2-1; 9 bases agree with TRBD2. This CDR3 is built from 17 residues. Germline CDR1 is SGHRS and CDR2 is YFSETQ. V trimming: 0 bases; J trimming: 2 bases; junction bases outside the gene matches: 6. The CDR3 nucleotides are TGCGCCAGCAGCTTGGGAGCTAGCGGGGAAACCTACAATGAGCAGTTCTTC. This sequence encodes CASSLGASGETYNEQFF.

The rearrangement joins TRBV15 to TRBJ1-1, with D possibly being TRBD1 (5 bases). This CDR3 spans 16 amino acids. Germline CDR1 reads LNHNV; CDR2 reads YYDKDF (reference sequence). V shed 3 bases and J shed 3 bases, with 17 bases lying between them. The CDR3 DNA reads as TGTGCCACCAGCAGCGTAGACAGTGGCGGGGACACTGAAGCTTTCTTT. It codes for CATSSVDSGGDTEAFF.

The rearrangement uses TRBV5-1 and TRBJ2-1; the D is unclear. The V and J ends lost 4 bases and 2 bases respectively, with 7 bases between them. The V gene's germline CDR1 is SGHRS and CDR2 YFSETQ. The CDR3 is made up of 13 amino acids. CDR3 in DNA: TGCGCCAGCAGCGGGCCGGCCTACAATGAGCAGTTCTTC. It encodes CASSGPAYNEQFF.

The gene calls are TRBV4-3 and TRBJ2-3; 14 nucleotides agree with TRBD2. The germline CDR1 and CDR2 sequences are LGHNA and YSLEER. This CDR3 has 16 residues. V shed 1 base and J 3 bases; nucleotides not matched to a gene: 0. CDR3 DNA sequence: TGCGCCAGCAGCCAAGGACTAGCGGGAGGGACAGATACGCAGTATTTT. Translated, it gives CASSQGLAGGTDTQYF.

About this clone itself: The sample has other DNA sequences that encode this CDR3 too. This rearrangement joins TRBV6-5 to TRBJ2-5; 9 bases are shared with TRBD2. J lost 4 bases, V lost 0 bases, and 0 bases had no gene match. Germline CDR1 MNHEY, CDR2 SVGAGI. The length of the CDR3 is 14 residues. CDR3: CASSYSTSGETQYF. DNA of the CDR3: TGTGCCAGCAGTTACTCGACTAGCGGAGAGACCCAGTACTTC.

The chain links TRBV28 to TRBJ1-5; no firm D call. Trimming removed 4 bases from V and 3 bases from J, with 10 bases in between. The CDR3 totals 14 residues. Germline-derived CDR1 and CDR2 are MDHEN and SYDVKM. CDR3: CASSSRRDNQPQHF. The CDR3 DNA is TGTGCCAGCAGTTCTCGAAGAGACAATCAGCCCCAGCATTTT.

This rearrangement joins TRBV27 to TRBJ2-1, with 9 positions matching TRBD1. The trim removed 6 bases at V and 8 bases at J, leaving 11 bases unmatched. The CDR3 contains 15 residues. Germline V gives CDR1 MNHEY, CDR2 SMNVEV (reference sequence). The CDR3 here is CASRQTGGGGDEQFF. CDR3 nucleotides: TGTGCCAGCAGACAAACAGGGGGCGGAGGAGATGAGCAGTTCTTC.

This clone was counted once. J is TRBJ1-1 and V is TRBV9; D possibly corresponds to TRBD1 (6 bases). The germline V and J ends were trimmed by 1 base and 1 base, with 17 bases remaining between them. Looked up from germline, CDR1 is SGDLS and CDR2 is YYNGEE. This CDR3 region has 17 residues. CDR3 protein: CASSVSPQDRWNTEAFF. In DNA form, the CDR3 reads TGTGCCAGCAGCGTATCTCCTCAGGACAGATGGAACACTGAAGCTTTCTTT.

The rearrangement uses TRBV7-9 and TRBJ2-3; tentatively, D is TRBD2 (5 bases). The CDR3 extends over 17 amino acids. V was clipped by 5 bases and J by 1 base, with 19 bases between them. Germline lookup yields CDR1 SEHNR and CDR2 FQNEAQ (reference sequence). DNA of the CDR3: TGTGCCAGCAGCCCTCCCCAAAGTCGCGGGCGCACAGATACGCAGTATTTT. Amino acids: CASSPPQSRGRTDTQYF. The full variable domain, in which reference TRBV7-9 and TRBJ2-3 provide the parts outside the CDR3, is DTGVSQNPRHKITKRGQNVTFRCDPISEHNRLYWYRQTLGQGPEFLTYFQNEAQLEKSRLLSDRFSAERPKGSFSTLEIQRTEQGDSAMYLCASSPPQSRGRTDTQYFGPGTRLTVL.